This is a list of T cell receptor beta chains from one sample in a study of shared clonotypes between healthy human individuals. Profiling relied on immunoSEQ multiplex PCR, and the TCRdb table lists in-frame clones only, not all of them. The sample consists of 450,000 to 650,000 clones, around 81% of them appearing once. Source material: PBMCs. These receptors were taken from a woman in her thirties or forties in good health. Some clones in this sample may be carry-over from other donors' samples. CDR3s include the opening cysteine and the closing phenylalanine or tryptophan. D genes are given only for firm matches. The listing skips clone size in some rows; elsewhere it reads once, few, many or a size class.

V,D,J,size,CDR3,DNA
TRBV27,TRBD2,TRBJ2-1,-,CASRDAGTSGSYEQFF,TGTGCCAGCAGGGACGCCGGGACTAGCGGGAGCTATGAGCAGTTCTTC
TRBV5-1,TRBD1,TRBJ1-6,-,CASSLEPDRGKSPLHF,TGCGCCAGCAGCTTGGAACCCGACAGGGGGAAGTCACCCCTCCACTTT
TRBV5-1,TRBD2,TRBJ2-7,once,CASSKRTSGRMTYEQYF,TGCGCCAGCAGCAAAAGGACTAGCGGGAGGATGACCTACGAGCAGTACTTC
TRBV6-6,TRBD1,TRBJ1-3,-,CASSSGTGVGNTIYF,TGTGCCAGCAGTTCCGGGACAGGGGTCGGAAACACCATATATTTT
TRBV5-1,TRBD1,TRBJ1-3,-,CASSVGTVSGDTIYF,TGCGCCAGCAGCGTAGGGACAGTCTCTGGAGACACCATATATTTT
TRBV30,-,TRBJ2-7,once,CAWSTQGVYEQYF,TGTGCCTGGAGTACGCAGGGAGTGTACGAGCAGTACTTC
TRBV28,TRBD2,TRBJ2-7,-,CASSLLPGEGYEQYF,TGTGCCAGCAGTTTATTGCCGGGGGAGGGCTACGAGCAGTACTTC
TRBV29-1,TRBD1,TRBJ1-2,-,CSGQGANYGYTF,TGCAGCGGACAGGGGGCTAACTACGGCTACACCTTC
TRBV28,-,TRBJ1-2,once,CASTPTGDNYGYTF,TGTGCCAGCACCCCGACAGGAGATAACTATGGCTACACCTTC
TRBV11-2,-,TRBJ2-3,-,CASTLGLTSTDTQYF,TGTGCCAGCACCCTAGGCCTTACAAGCACAGATACGCAGTATTTT